This is a list of T cell receptor beta chains from one sample in a study of blood T cell repertoires in COVID-19. Profiling relied on immunoSEQ multiplex PCR, and the TCRdb table lists in-frame clones only, not all of them. The sample shows roughly 35,000 clones, about 85% of them seen only once. Sequences were obtained from peripheral blood. Receptors were obtained from a man aged 65 to 85 with acute or convalescent COVID-19. CDR3s include the opening cysteine and the closing phenylalanine or tryptophan. D genes are given only for firm matches. Clone size is given for some rows only: seen once, a few or many times, or a class if the clone is expanded.

V	J	size	D	CDR3	DNA
TRBV6-2/TRBV6-3	TRBJ2-3	.	TRBD2	CASSRLAITSTDTQYF	TGTGCCAGCAGTCGACTAGCGATTACTAGCACAGATACGCAGTATTTT
TRBV27	TRBJ2-1	.	TRBD2	CASSLRTSVLNEQFF	TGTGCCAGCAGTCTTAGGACTAGCGTACTTAATGAGCAGTTCTTC
TRBV7-9	TRBJ1-1	.	.	CASSLEGGRDTEAFF	TGTGCCAGCAGCTTAGAAGGGGGAAGGGACACTGAAGCTTTCTTT
TRBV7-9	TRBJ2-7	.	.	CASSLERGRGSYEQYF	TGTGCCAGCAGCTTAGAAAGAGGGCGGGGCTCCTACGAGCAGTACTTC
TRBV6-5	TRBJ2-7	.	TRBD1	CASRWTGGTYEQYF	TGTGCCAGCAGGTGGACAGGGGGTACCTACGAGCAGTACTTC
TRBV28	TRBJ1-2	.	.	CASSSAGAIGYTF	TGTGCCAGCAGTTCGGCAGGGGCGATCGGCTACACCTTC
TRBV7-2	TRBJ1-1	.	TRBD1	CASSLERTGTYAFF	TGTGCCAGCAGCTTAGAAAGGACAGGGACCTACGCTTTCTTT
TRBV7-8	TRBJ1-1	.	.	CASSSHRTGPPLNTEAFF	TGTGCCAGCAGCTCCCACCGTACAGGGCCCCCCTTGAACACTGAAGCTTTCTTT
TRBV7-9	TRBJ1-1	.	.	CASSSYSEAFF	TGTGCCAGCAGCTCCTACTCTGAAGCTTTCTTT
TRBV7-3	TRBJ1-1	.	.	CASSAGNTEAFF	TGTGCCAGCAGCGCAGGGAACACTGAAGCTTTCTTT
TRBV19	TRBJ1-4	.	TRBD1	CASTDRAQTNEKLFF	TGTGCCAGTACGGACAGGGCACAGACTAATGAAAAACTGTTTTTT
TRBV7-8	TRBJ1-4	.	TRBD1	CASSLVGQGDEKLFF	TGTGCCAGCAGCTTAGTCGGACAGGGGGATGAAAAACTGTTTTTT
TRBV5-4	TRBJ1-2	.	.	CASSYDPQAPLAYGYTF	TGTGCCAGCAGCTACGACCCACAGGCCCCCCTTGCCTATGGCTACACCTTC
TRBV18	TRBJ1-2	.	.	CASSTEYGYTF	TGTGCCAGCTCGACGGAGTATGGCTACACCTTC
TRBV2	TRBJ1-2	.	.	CASGAIRRSGYTF	TGTGCCAGCGGGGCTATAAGGCGTAGTGGCTACACCTTC
TRBV27	TRBJ2-7	few	.	CASSFRQDPYEQYF	TGTGCCAGCAGTTTTCGACAGGACCCCTACGAGCAGTACTTC
TRBV4-3	TRBJ1-3	.	.	CASSQVSPREGNTIYF	TGCGCCAGCAGCCAAGTCTCCCCGCGAGAGGGAAACACCATATATTTT
TRBV3-1/TRBV3-2	TRBJ2-1	.	.	CASSLMGDTFRNEQFF	TGTGCCAGCAGCCTCATGGGGGACACATTTCGGAATGAGCAGTTCTTC
TRBV7-2	TRBJ2-7	.	.	CASSPGEVSPIEQYF	TGTGCCAGCAGCCCTGGTGAGGTTTCGCCAATCGAGCAGTACTTC
TRBV5-1	TRBJ1-5	.	.	CASSLDRQQPQHF	TGCGCCAGCAGCTTGGACAGGCAGCAGCCCCAGCATTTT
TRBV3-1/TRBV3-2	TRBJ2-7	.	.	CASSPSSYEQYF	TGTGCCAGCAGCCCCAGCTCCTACGAGCAGTACTTC
TRBV5-1	TRBJ1-1	.	.	CASSLMTGGMAEAFF	TGCGCCAGCAGCTTAATGACAGGTGGAATGGCTGAAGCTTTCTTT